This T cell receptor beta chain was sequenced for a study of blood T cell repertoires in COVID-19. Profiling relied on immunoSEQ multiplex PCR, and the TCRdb table lists in-frame clones only, not all of them. Here the sample spans some 42,000 clones, about nine tenths being singletons. Germline V gene data show CDR1 as SGHAT and CDR2 as FQNNGV. J gave up 1 base and V 5 bases, and 12 bases lay outside the gene matches. The CDR3 contains 17 residues. The chain has TRBV11-2 and TRBJ1-1, with 8 nucleotides matching TRBD1. The sequencing input was peripheral blood. The sequence was obtained from a human donor in a cohort sampled during active COVID-19. DNA of the CDR3: TGTGCCAGCAGCCCCTTCCAGTTCGGACAGGGGAACACTGAAGCTTTCTTT. Amino acids: CASSPFQFGQGNTEAFF.